The clone carrying this TCR beta chain was seen more than once but under ten times. Its cognate antigen is unknown. Authors' methods: Between about 23,224 and 750,000 TCRs appeared in each sample, and the median stood at 95,638. Each CDR3 protein gets one entry after TCRdb re-called the RACE reads with MiXCR. For this entry, the V and J calls and clone size follow TCRdb and not the study's own pipeline. Here the sample spans tens of thousands of distinct CDR3 sequences, approximately 10% being singletons. Time point denoted: pre-sensitization, week 0. Treatment of the sample: therapeutic diphenylcyclopropenone sensitization with weekly scalp DPC. Researchers extracted total RNA from unfractionated whole blood. Participating donors were patients with alopecia, aged 18 to 70 years, considered appropriate candidates for DPC. The CDR3 loop spans 13 amino acids. V gave up 5 bases and J gave up 6 bases, with 11 bases separating them. Germline V lookup: CDR1 MNHEY, CDR2 SVGEGT.

This sample is drawn from a study of human T cells and chemical hapten exposure. General study findings and limits: With patch test score, the counts of PT1 expanded TCRs showed a positive correlation.

The sequence was obtained from a man aged 50 or older with alopecia areata. Some clones in this sample may be carry-over from other donors' samples. V usage is TRBV6-2 or TRBV6-3 and J usage is TRBJ1-5, with D possibly TRBD1 on 6 matching bases. This sample comprised whole blood, obtained in connection with sensitization to the hapten diphenylcyclopropenone (DPC). Written as DNA, the CDR3 is TGTGCCAGCAGTCGGCAGGGGTCTCAGCCCCAGCATTTT. Protein product: CASSRQGSQPQHF.